This is a list of T cell receptor beta chains from one sample in a study of T cell responses to AZD1222 COVID-19 vaccine. Measured with immunoSEQ multiplex PCR; TCRdb has only the in-frame clones, and not every one. The table lists about 86,000 clones, more than 75% of them singletons. Sequencing used peripheral blood, obtained on day 0 of AZD1222 vaccination. The receptors were sampled from an adult in good health. CDR3s include the opening cysteine and the closing phenylalanine or tryptophan. Each record gives: V gene, J gene, CDR3 protein.

TRBV4-2	TRBJ2-3	CASSQGASSGRLADTQYF
TRBV5-1	TRBJ1-4	CASKPSIFLYEKLFF
TRBV9	TRBJ1-1	CASSQTGSRTEAFF
TRBV5-4	TRBJ1-2	CASSQQGVDGYTF
TRBV29-1	TRBJ1-1	CSSVLGGSEAFF
TRBV9	TRBJ1-1	CASSADGTSLAEAFF
TRBV7-9	TRBJ2-1	CASSLAFTARANEQFF
TRBV9	TRBJ2-7	CASSVESGETYEQYF
TRBV28	TRBJ1-1	CASFPTGRNTEAFF
TRBV30	TRBJ1-1	CASTGFEMSEAFF
TRBV12-3/TRBV12-4	TRBJ1-2	CASRDGIYGYTF
TRBV6-5	TRBJ2-1	CASSYSIGPSGEQFF
TRBV5-6	TRBJ1-1	CASSLAFRLRTEAFF
TRBV7-9	TRBJ2-3	CASSSKGTSTDTQYF
TRBV5-1	TRBJ2-3	CASSLTGVDTQYF
TRBV30	TRBJ1-2	CAWRTGAATANYGYTF
TRBV5-1	TRBJ2-2	CASSLLRGSTGELFF
TRBV18	TRBJ2-7	CASSPGYEQYF
TRBV15	TRBJ2-7	CATSRAQGVYEQYF
TRBV9	TRBJ2-1	CASSVGAGEYNEQFF
TRBV6-5	TRBJ1-1	CASSYSGGNTEAFF
TRBV28	TRBJ2-3	CASSTRKTGLTDTQYF
TRBV11-1	TRBJ2-1	CASSLNGAASYNEQFF
TRBV9	TRBJ1-5	CASSVEGRSNQPQHF
TRBV5-6	TRBJ2-3	CASSLEQGVHTQYF
TRBV7-9	TRBJ2-1	CASSLRTGVFYNEQFF
TRBV29-1	TRBJ1-6	CSVEEKQGSPSNSPLHF
TRBV15	TRBJ2-1	CATSRDLTSGHEQFF
TRBV19	TRBJ2-1	CASSINGDNEQFF
TRBV27	TRBJ1-1	CASSARQGRGTEAFF
TRBV5-6	TRBJ1-1	CASSPTGNTEAFF
TRBV25-1	TRBJ1-1	CASSGQGAGAFF
TRBV28	TRBJ2-7	CASSFSVYEQYF
TRBV27	TRBJ1-1	CASSSPSDRGTEAFF
TRBV19	TRBJ2-1	CASNSGRSNEQFF
TRBV6-5	TRBJ2-2	CASSYPSGNTGELFF
TRBV24-1	TRBJ1-4	CATSDAGGQSPEKLFF
TRBV6-1	TRBJ2-1	CASSEATGGSYNEQFF
TRBV12-3/TRBV12-4	TRBJ1-2	CATHQNQGDGYTF
TRBV24-1	TRBJ1-5	CATSGGQGQPQHF
TRBV27	TRBJ2-1	CASSSPPRGHNEQFF
TRBV29-1	TRBJ2-7	CSVVGPSSYEQYF
TRBV6-2/TRBV6-3	TRBJ2-3	CASSYVPTDTQYF
TRBV5-1	TRBJ2-3	CASSLEGLVDTQYF
TRBV7-3	TRBJ1-1	CASSLMMDTEAFF
TRBV20-1	TRBJ2-5	CSASSSLVETQYF